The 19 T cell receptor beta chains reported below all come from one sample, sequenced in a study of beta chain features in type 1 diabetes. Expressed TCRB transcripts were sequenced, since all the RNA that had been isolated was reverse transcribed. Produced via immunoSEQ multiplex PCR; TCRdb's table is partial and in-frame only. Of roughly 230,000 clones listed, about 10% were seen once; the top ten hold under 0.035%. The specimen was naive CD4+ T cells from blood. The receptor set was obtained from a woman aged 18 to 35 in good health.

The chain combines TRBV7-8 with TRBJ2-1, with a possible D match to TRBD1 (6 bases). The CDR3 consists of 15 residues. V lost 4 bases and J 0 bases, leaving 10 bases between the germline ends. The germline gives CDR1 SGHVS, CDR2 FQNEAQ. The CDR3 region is CASSYQGSSYNEQFF. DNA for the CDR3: TGTGCCAGCAGCTACCAGGGGAGCTCCTACAATGAGCAGTTCTTC.

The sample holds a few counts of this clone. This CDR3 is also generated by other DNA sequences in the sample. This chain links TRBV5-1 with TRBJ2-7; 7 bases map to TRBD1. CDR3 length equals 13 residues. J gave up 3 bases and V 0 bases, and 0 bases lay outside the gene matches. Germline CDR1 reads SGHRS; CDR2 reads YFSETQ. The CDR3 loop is CASSLGTGYEQYF. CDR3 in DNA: TGCGCCAGCAGCTTGGGGACAGGCTACGAGCAGTACTTC.

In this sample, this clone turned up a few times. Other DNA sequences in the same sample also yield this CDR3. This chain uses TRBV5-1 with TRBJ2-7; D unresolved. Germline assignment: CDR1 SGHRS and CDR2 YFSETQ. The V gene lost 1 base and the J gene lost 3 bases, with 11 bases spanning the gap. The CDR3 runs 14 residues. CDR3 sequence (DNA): TGCGCCAGCAGCTTGCGGCAGGCAGGCTACGAGCAGTACTTC. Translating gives CASSLRQAGYEQYF. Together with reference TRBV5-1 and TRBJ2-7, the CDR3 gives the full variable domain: KAGVTQTPRYLIKTRGQQVTLSCSPISGHRSVSWYQQTPGQGLQFLFEYFSETQRNKGNFPGRFSGRQFSNSRSEMNVSTLELGDSALYLCASSLRQAGYEQYFGPGTRLTVT.

CDR3 residues: CASSQTGYGQPQHF. The CDR3 region has the DNA TGCGCCAGCAGCCAAACAGGGTACGGTCAGCCCCAGCATTTT. J is TRBJ1-5 and V is TRBV4-1, with D perhaps matching TRBD1 (6 bases). Trimming pared 2 bases from V and 6 bases from J, leaving 11 bases between. The CDR3 runs to 14 residues. The germline CDR1 and CDR2 sequences are MGHRA and YSYEKL.

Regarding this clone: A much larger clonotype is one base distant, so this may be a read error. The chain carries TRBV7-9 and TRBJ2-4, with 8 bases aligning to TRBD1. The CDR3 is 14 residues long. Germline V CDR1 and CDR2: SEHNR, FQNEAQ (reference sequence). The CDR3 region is CANSLAGGTDIQYF. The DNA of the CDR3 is TGTGCCAACAGCTTAGCAGGGGGCACGGACATTCAGTACTTC.

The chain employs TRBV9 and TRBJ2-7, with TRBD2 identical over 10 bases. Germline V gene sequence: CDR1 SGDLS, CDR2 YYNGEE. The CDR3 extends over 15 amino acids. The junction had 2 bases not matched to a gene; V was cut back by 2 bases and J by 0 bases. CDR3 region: CASSVTSGLSYEQYF. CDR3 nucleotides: TGTGCCAGCAGCGTGACTAGCGGGCTCTCCTACGAGCAGTACTTC. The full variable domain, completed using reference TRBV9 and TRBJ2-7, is DSGVTQTPKHLITATGQRVTLRCSPRSGDLSVYWYQQSLDQGLQFLIQYYNGEERAKGNILERFSAQQFPDLHSELNLSSLELGDSALYFCASSVTSGLSYEQYFGPGTRLTVT.

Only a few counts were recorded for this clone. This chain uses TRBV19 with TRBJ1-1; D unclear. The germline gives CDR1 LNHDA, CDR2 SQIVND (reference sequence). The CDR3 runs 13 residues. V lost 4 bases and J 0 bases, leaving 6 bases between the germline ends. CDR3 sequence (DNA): TGTGCCAGTAGTAGAGTTATGAACACTGAAGCTTTCTTT. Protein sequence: CASSRVMNTEAFF.

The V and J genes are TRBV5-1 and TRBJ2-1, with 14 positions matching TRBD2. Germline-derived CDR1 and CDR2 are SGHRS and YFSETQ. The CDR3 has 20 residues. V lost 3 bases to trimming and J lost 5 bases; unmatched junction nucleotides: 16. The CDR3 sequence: CASSSGTSGRREGDHNEQFF. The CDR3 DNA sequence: TGCGCCAGCAGCTCCGGGACTAGCGGGAGAAGGGAAGGAGATCACAATGAGCAGTTCTTC.

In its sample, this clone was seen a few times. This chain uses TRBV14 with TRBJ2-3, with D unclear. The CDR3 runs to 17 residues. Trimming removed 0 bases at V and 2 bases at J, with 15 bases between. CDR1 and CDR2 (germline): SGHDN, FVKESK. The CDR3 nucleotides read TGTGCCAGCAGCCAAGAACACGAAGCGTTCCCCACAGATACGCAGTATTTT. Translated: CASSQEHEAFPTDTQYF. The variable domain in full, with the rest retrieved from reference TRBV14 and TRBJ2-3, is EAGVTQFPSHSVIEKGQTVTLRCDPISGHDNLYWYRRVMGKEIKFLLHFVKESKQDESGMPNNRFLAERTGGTYSTLKVQPAELEDSGVYFCASSQEHEAFPTDTQYFGPGTRLTVL.

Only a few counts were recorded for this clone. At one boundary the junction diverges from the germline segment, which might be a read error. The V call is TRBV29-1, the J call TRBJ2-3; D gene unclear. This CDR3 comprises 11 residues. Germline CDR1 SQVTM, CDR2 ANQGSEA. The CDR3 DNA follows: TGCAGCGTTCAAGAGACTCATACGCAGTATTTT. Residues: CSVQETHTQYF.

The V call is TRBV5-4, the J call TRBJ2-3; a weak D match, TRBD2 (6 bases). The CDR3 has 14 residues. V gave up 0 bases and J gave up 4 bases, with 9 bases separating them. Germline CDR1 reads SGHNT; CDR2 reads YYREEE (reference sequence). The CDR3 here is CASSLESGADTQYF. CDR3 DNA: TGTGCCAGCAGCTTGGAGTCGGGGGCAGATACGCAGTATTTT.

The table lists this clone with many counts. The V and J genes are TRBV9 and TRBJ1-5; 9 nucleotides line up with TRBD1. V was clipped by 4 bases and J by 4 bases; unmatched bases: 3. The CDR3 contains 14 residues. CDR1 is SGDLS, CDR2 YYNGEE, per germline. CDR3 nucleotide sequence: TGTGCCAGCAGCCCGGGACAGGGTAATCAGCCCCAGCATTTT. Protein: CASSPGQGNQPQHF.

This chain's CDR3 is CASSLGTSGGARLDNEQFF. CDR3 nucleotide sequence: TGTGCCAGCAGCTTAGGGACTAGCGGGGGGGCCCGATTGGACAATGAGCAGTTCTTC. The rearrangement joins TRBV7-6 to TRBJ2-1; 15 nucleotides match TRBD2. With V trimmed by 1 base and J by 5 bases, 9 bases remained unmatched. There are 19 residues in the CDR3. Looked up from germline, CDR1 is SGHVS and CDR2 is FNYEAQ.

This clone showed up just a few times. This CDR3 is CAWAGQLDEKLFF. CDR3 coding DNA: TGTGCCTGGGCCGGACAGCTCGATGAAAAACTGTTTTTT. The chain joins TRBV30 to TRBJ1-4; TRBD1 might be the D (6 bases). The V gene's germline CDR1 is GTSNPN and CDR2 SVGIG (reference sequence). Trimming left V 5 bases short and J 6 bases short, with 13 bases between. The CDR3 totals 13 residues.

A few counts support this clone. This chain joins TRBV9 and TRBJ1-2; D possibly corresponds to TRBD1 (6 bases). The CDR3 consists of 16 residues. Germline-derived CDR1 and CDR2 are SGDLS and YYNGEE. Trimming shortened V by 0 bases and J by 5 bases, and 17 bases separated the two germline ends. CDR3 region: CASSVVGKQGGYGYTF. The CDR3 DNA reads TGTGCCAGCAGCGTAGTAGGAAAACAGGGAGGGTATGGCTACACCTTC.

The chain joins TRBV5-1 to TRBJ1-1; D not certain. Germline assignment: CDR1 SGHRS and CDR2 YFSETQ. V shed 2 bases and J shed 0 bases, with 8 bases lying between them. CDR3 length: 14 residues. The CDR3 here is CASSFDTMNTEAFF. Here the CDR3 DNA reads TGCGCCAGCAGCTTCGACACCATGAACACTGAAGCTTTCTTT.

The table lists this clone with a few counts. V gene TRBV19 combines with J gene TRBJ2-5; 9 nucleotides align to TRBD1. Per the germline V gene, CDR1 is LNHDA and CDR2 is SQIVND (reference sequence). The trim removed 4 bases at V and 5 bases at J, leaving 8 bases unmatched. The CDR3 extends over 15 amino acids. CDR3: CASSNPRTGDETQYF. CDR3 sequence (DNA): TGTGCCAGTAGTAACCCCCGGACAGGGGACGAGACCCAGTACTTC.

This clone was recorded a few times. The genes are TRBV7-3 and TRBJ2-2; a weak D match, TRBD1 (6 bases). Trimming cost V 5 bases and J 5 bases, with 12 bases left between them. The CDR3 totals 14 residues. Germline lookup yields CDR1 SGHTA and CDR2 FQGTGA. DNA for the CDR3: TGTGCCAGCAGCGCAAATAGGGGGACCGGGGAGCTGTTTTTT. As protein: CASSANRGTGELFF.

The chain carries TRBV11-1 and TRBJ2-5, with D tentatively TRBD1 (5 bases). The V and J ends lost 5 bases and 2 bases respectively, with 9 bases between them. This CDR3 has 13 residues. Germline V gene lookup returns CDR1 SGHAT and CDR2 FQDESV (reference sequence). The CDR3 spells CASSQGSQETQYF. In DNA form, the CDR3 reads TGTGCCAGCAGCCAGGGCAGTCAAGAGACCCAGTACTTC.